Sequencing of this T cell receptor (beta chain) was carried out in a study of T-cell memory formation after mild COVID-19. MiXCR, applied by TCRdb to the 5' RACE reads, yields one record per CDR3 protein. The sample has 390,000 or so distinct CDR3 sequences, 16% seen once. This clonotype was observed a few times. This clonotype was obtained from a young man who had mild COVID-19 (a few samples of this study predate the infection). Cell type and time point are not known. The sample taken for sequencing was PBMCs or a T cell subset sorted from them (not recorded which).

The chain's CDR3 is CASSPPLRLAGVTGELFF. CDR3 nucleotide sequence: TGTGCCAGCAGCCCTCCCTTACGGCTAGCGGGGGTAACCGGGGAGCTGTTTTTT. The rearrangement joins TRBV7-8 to TRBJ2-2; TRBD2 matches 10 bases. Trimming took 5 bases from V and 5 from J; bases not matched to a gene: 14. CDR1 and CDR2 from the germline V gene are SGHVS and FQNEAQ. CDR3 length equals 18 residues.